The TCR beta chain described here comes from a study of graft-versus-host responses after intestinal transplantation. General study findings and limits: Graft-versus-host to host-versus-graft clonal ratios in allografts were high in patients with graft-donor T cell macrochimerism.

As regards this clone: As yet, its antigen is unknown.

The protocol was immunoSEQ multiplex PCR, while the TCRdb copy is restricted to in-frame clones and leaves out a portion. The data contain about 85,000 clones, roughly four fifths of them seen just once; the ten biggest clones take up about 15%. V lost 2 bases and J lost 3; bases outside the gene matches: 5. This CDR3 has 16 residues. Germline V lookup: CDR1 MNHEY, CDR2 SMNVEV (reference sequence). The chain joins TRBV27 to TRBJ2-2; the match to TRBD1 covers 8 bases. The origin of this receptor is a human donor who received an intestinal transplant. This specimen consisted of unstimulated CD8+ T cells sorted from spleen or lymph node cells, obtained before intestinal transplant. Here the CDR3 reads CASSLGQGADTGELFF. Here the CDR3 DNA reads TGTGCCAGCAGTTTAGGGCAGGGGGCGGACACCGGGGAGCTGTTTTTT.